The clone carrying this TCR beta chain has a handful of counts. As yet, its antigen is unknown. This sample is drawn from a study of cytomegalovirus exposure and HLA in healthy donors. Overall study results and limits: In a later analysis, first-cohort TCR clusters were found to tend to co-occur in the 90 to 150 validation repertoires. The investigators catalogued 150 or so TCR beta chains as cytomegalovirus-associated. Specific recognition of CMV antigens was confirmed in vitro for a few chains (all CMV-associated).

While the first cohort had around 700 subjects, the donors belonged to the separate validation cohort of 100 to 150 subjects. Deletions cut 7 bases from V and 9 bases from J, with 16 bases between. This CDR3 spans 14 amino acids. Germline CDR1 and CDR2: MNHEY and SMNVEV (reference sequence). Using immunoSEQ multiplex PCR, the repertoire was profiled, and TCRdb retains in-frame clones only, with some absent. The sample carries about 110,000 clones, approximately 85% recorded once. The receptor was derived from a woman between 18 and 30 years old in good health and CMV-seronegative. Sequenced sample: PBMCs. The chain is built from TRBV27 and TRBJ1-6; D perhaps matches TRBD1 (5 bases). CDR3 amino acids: CASKGGGESSPLHF. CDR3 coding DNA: TGTGCCAGCAAAGGTGGAGGGGAAAGTTCACCCCTCCACTTT.